This T cell receptor (beta chain) was sequenced in a study of blood T cell repertoires in COVID-19. Study information: Sites in the United States, Italy and Spain provided acute and convalescent COVID-19 samples. T cells, B-cell-depleted T cells, or PBMCs supplied cDNA or gDNA.

Source study methods: Using reference gene primer amplification, nucleated cell counts were estimated. The data were produced by immunoSEQ multiplex PCR, yet TCRdb's version contains in-frame clones alone and is incomplete. From that table come the V and J calls and clone size; the DNA was used to work out D and trimming. The data contain hundreds of thousands of clones, roughly 80% of them singletons. The CDR3 is 13 residues long. Trimming stripped 2 bases from V and 5 bases from J, with 10 bases between. Germline lookup yields CDR1 MNHNS and CDR2 SASEGT. The sample was peripheral blood. This chain uses TRBV6-1 with TRBJ2-7; tentative D call: TRBD1 (5 bases). This TCR was sampled from a woman of 80 years or more with acute or convalescent COVID-19. The CDR3 DNA reads as TGTGCCAGCAGTGAATTCCCCAGGGACGAGCAGTACTTC. Amino acid sequence: CASSEFPRDEQYF.